This TCR beta chain is from a study of control samples from healthy donors and cancer patients. CDR3 length: 13 residues. V was trimmed by 4 bases and J by 5 bases, leaving 12 bases between them. Germline V gene lookup returns CDR1 SQVTM and CDR2 ANQGSEA. Measured with immunoSEQ multiplex PCR; TCRdb has only the in-frame clones, and not every one. Among 45,000 to 60,000 clones listed, approximately 94% were seen once. The rearrangement uses TRBV29-1 and TRBJ2-1; D is perhaps TRBD1 (5 bases). The clonotype comes from a man aged 25 to 45 with colorectal cancer. Specimen: PBMCs. Here the CDR3 reads CSVGQGPDNEQFF. CDR3 nucleotides: TGCAGCGTTGGGCAGGGTCCCGACAATGAGCAGTTCTTC.